This T cell receptor beta chain originates from a study of radiotherapy plus CTLA-4 blockade in lung cancer. Study-wide background: The study recorded objective responses in about 20% of patients and disease control in under 35%. Broader study findings: In blood, after radiotherapy plus ipilimumab, tumor-derived TCR clones expanded. Reports identified early blood T cell clone dynamics, with interferon-beta, as the best response predictor.

Lung cancer patients with chemo-refractory metastatic non-small-cell disease were given focal radiation plus CTLA-4 blockade with ipilimumab. Between the trimmed V and J ends, which lost 2 bases and 8 bases, there was a span of 9 bases. The CDR3 extends over 13 amino acids. Germline V gives CDR1 MDHEN, CDR2 SYDVKM. Repertoires were generated with immunoSEQ multiplex PCR, while TCRdb's copy carries only in-frame clones and drops some. The data hold tens of thousands of clones, with around 77% observed a single time. Worth noting for this clone: Its target is not known.

This sample comprised peripheral blood, obtained from a patient treated with radiotherapy plus ipilimumab. The receptor was derived from a human donor with non-small cell lung cancer whose response to radiotherapy plus ipilimumab could not be evaluated. The chain links TRBV28 to TRBJ1-4; D unclear. The CDR3 loop is CASSLINEEKLFF. In DNA form, the CDR3 reads TGTGCCAGCAGTTTAATAAACGAGGAAAAACTGTTTTTT.